The sequence of this TCR beta chain was determined in a study of blood T cells in healthy people across ages (dated by TCRdb to the mid-2010s). Study-wide context: In model experiments, template switching captured about one uniquely barcoded TCR beta cDNA molecule for every two T cells. To track age-related changes in TCR beta repertoire diversity, the study relied on deep sequencing normalized with unique cDNA molecular identifiers. Four age groups were formed from the donors: young (average 16 years), middle-aged (just under 40), aged (62) and long-lived (roughly 88). To avoid experimental bias, donors of different ages were spread randomly across the sequencing lanes. For two donors (one aged 18 to 29 and one aged 80 or older), the study analyzed two additional independent replicas of 1 million unique cDNA reads from the same blood draw.

Including the terminal cysteine and phenylalanine, the CDR3 comprises 17 residues. Solely the CDR3 DNA is kept, with 51 bases framed from the first base. A few counts support this clonotype. The antigen this receptor binds is unknown. Base qualities are missing; no much larger clone stands one base away. The 39 donors, aged 6 to 90 years, were systemically healthy Caucasian individuals from Russia. Around 10 milliliters of peripheral blood were collected from each donor into EDTA-treated Vacutainer tubes. Ficoll-Paque density-gradient centrifugation was used to isolate PBMCs, with at least 6.5 million obtained per sample. Total RNA was extracted from PBMCs with Trizol reagent, with at least 5 micrograms obtained per sample. For every donor, flow cytometry on a PBMC aliquot measured the percentage of naive CD45RAhigh/CD27high T cells. Receptor libraries were prepared by 5' RACE. Instrument on record: Illumina HiSeq 2500. A second PCR of 7 to 11 cycles was performed with a sample-barcoded 5' primer and a J-beta primer mix. Each TCR beta cDNA molecule received a unique molecular identifier from a template-switch 5' adaptor carrying 12 random nucleotides. At least 2.5 million CDR3-containing paired-end reads were obtained from each sample. First-strand cDNA synthesis was performed from all RNA using the Mint cDNA synthesis kit, with priming by a TRBC-specific oligonucleotide. All cDNA was treated with uracil-DNA glycosylase and then went through a first 18-cycle PCR with the universal primers M1SS and BC2_uni_R. Per the authors' processing: For normalization, 1 million high-quality reads, each with a distinct molecular identifier, were randomly selected from each sample. Reads sharing molecular identifiers were discarded rather than binned into consensus sequences. MiTCR, with a Q25 quality threshold and the strictest error-elimination algorithm, was used for CDR3 identification, clonotype clustering and error correction. A nonparametric unseen species model using Euler transformation provided a lower-bound estimate of total TCR beta diversity. TCRdb applied fastp at Q25 and MiXCR to the public reads, then kept only in-frame beta chains. All rows with the same CDR3 protein become a single entry with the most common DNA and genes. The V and J calls reflect TCRdb's pipeline rather than the authors' work. Counted in this sample were about 1.8 million distinct CDR3 sequences; 49% of them appeared once. The ten biggest clones cover over 2% of the sample.

The full study reports these points: There was a strong correlation between observed TCR beta diversity and the percentage of naive T cells measured by flow cytometry. Donor CMV infection status was unknown, potentially confounding age-related changes in expanded clonotypes. Since profiling was done on bulk unsorted PBMCs, naive and antigen-experienced compartments could not be conclusively compared. Estimates of total diversity from one million sequenced T cells were regarded as lower bounds and underestimates. Observed TCR beta diversity per million T cells fell roughly linearly with age, and a significant reduction was already apparent by age roughly 41. Compared with the aged group, the long-lived group had more naive CD4+ T cells, fewer expanded clones and increased TCR diversity, suggesting age selection.

This clonotype was obtained from a middle-aged woman in good health. Sequencing was performed on blood. Here the chain combines TRBV21-1 and TRBJ2-4; the table calls TRBD1, which could not be checked here. TRBV21-1 is classified as a pseudogene. The sequence in DNA is TGTGCCAGCAGCAACCTACAGGGAAGGGGCACCAAAAACATTCAGTACTTC. Its translation is CASSNLQGRGTKNIQYF.